A single sample gave rise to the 3 T cell receptor beta chains below, sequenced in a study of T cell responses to AZD1222 COVID-19 vaccine. Repertoires were generated with immunoSEQ multiplex PCR, while TCRdb's copy carries only in-frame clones and drops some. The table shows about 99,000 clones, with roughly 90% occurring only once. The specimen comprised peripheral blood, sampled 28 days after the second AZD1222 dose. The receptors come from an adult who received the AZD1222 COVID-19 vaccine.

This clone is a singleton in its sample. This chain joins TRBV28 and TRBJ2-7; TRBD1 is a possible D gene (5 bases). The length of the CDR3 is 14 residues. Deletions cut 5 bases from V and 2 bases from J, with 13 bases between. Germline V CDR1 and CDR2: MDHEN, SYDVKM. As DNA, the CDR3 is TGTGCCAGCAGTACCCCCGGACAAGCCTACGAGCAGTACTTC. Amino acid sequence: CASSTPGQAYEQYF.

This rearrangement joins TRBV10-3 to TRBJ2-7; no definite D call. The CDR3 length is 13 residues. From germline, CDR1 is ENHRY and CDR2 SYGVKD. Trimming pared 5 bases from V and 2 bases from J, leaving 10 bases between. The CDR3 DNA follows: TGTGCCATCAGTAAAGACGGTACCTACGAGCAGTACTTC. Encoded protein: CAISKDGTYEQYF.

The chain links TRBV3-1 (or the pseudogene TRBV3-2) to TRBJ2-5; no reliable D call. The V and J ends lost 7 bases and 4 bases respectively, with 10 bases between them. Germline V lookup: CDR1 LGHDT, CDR2 YNNKEL (reference sequence). The length of the CDR3 is 12 residues. CDR3 loop: CASNEGGETQYF. Here the CDR3 DNA reads TGTGCCAGCAACGAAGGTGGAGAGACCCAGTACTTC.